Reported below is one T cell receptor beta chain. The record originates from a study of blood T cell repertoires in COVID-19. Germline loops: CDR1 LNHDA, CDR2 SQIVND (reference sequence). This CDR3 is 15 amino acids long. Trimming at V came to 3 bases and at J to 2 bases, leaving 6 bases not matched to a gene. Generated by immunoSEQ multiplex PCR, the TCRdb table keeps only in-frame clones and is missing some. The table lists about 220,000 clones, about 86% of them singletons. The chain combines TRBV19 with TRBJ1-2, with 7 bases identical to TRBD1. This clonotype originated in a woman aged 45-65 years with acute or convalescent COVID-19. Sequenced: peripheral blood. The CDR3 is CASSMEDRRNYGYTF. For the CDR3, the DNA is TGTGCCAGTAGTATGGAGGACAGGAGGAACTATGGCTACACCTTC.